These T cell receptor beta chains were read from a single sample in a study of Ad26.COV2.S vaccination and SARS-CoV-2 variants. Assay: immunoSEQ multiplex PCR; the TCRdb copy retains only in-frame clones and omits some. The top ten hold approximately 4% of the sample, which has some 420,000 clones, over 75% seen once. The source was peripheral blood, collected in a trial of Ad26.COV2.S vaccine versus placebo. The receptors stem from a person aged 18-60 years who received the Ad26.COV2.S COVID-19 vaccine or a placebo. Both conserved end residues are part of each CDR3. Each record gives: J gene, clone size, V gene, D gene, CDR3 DNA, CDR3 protein. D genes are given only for firm matches. The size field is filled for only some rows; it gives once, few, many or a size class.

TRBJ2-2 NA TRBV5-1 TRBD2 TGCGCCAGCAGCAACCCCGGGACTACTCGTACCGGGGAGCTGTTTTTT CASSNPGTTRTGELFF
TRBJ2-7 NA TRBV15 NA TGTGCCACCAGCAGTCGGGCTCACTACGAGCAGTACTTC CATSSRAHYEQYF
TRBJ2-1 NA TRBV7-8 NA TGTGCCAGCAGATTAACCCCCTACAATGAGCAGTTCTTC CASRLTPYNEQFF
TRBJ2-3 NA TRBV19 TRBD2 TGTGCCAGTAGTTGGACTAGCGGGGGTGCAGATACGCAGTATTTT CASSWTSGGADTQYF
TRBJ1-1 NA TRBV20-1 NA TGCAGTGCTAGTGGGGTGAACACTGAAGCTTTCTTT CSASGVNTEAFF
TRBJ1-2 once TRBV9 NA TGTGCCAGCAGCGTAGGCGGACGATATGGCTACACCTTC CASSVGGRYGYTF
TRBJ2-7 NA TRBV11-2 NA TGTGCCAGCAGCCCAGGACCAGGAGAGCAGTACTTC CASSPGPGEQYF
TRBJ1-1 NA TRBV5-1 NA TGCGCCAGCAGCCCGGGGCCAGTCGCCTTGAACACTGAAGCTTTCTTT CASSPGPVALNTEAFF
TRBJ2-7 NA TRBV7-9 NA TGTGCCAGCAGCATAAGGACTTTGGACGTTTACGAGCAGTACTTC CASSIRTLDVYEQYF
TRBJ2-3 NA TRBV5-1 NA TGCGCCAGCAGCCCTATGCGCGCAGATACGCAGTATTTT CASSPMRADTQYF
TRBJ2-1 NA TRBV9 TRBD2 TGTGCCAGCAGCGTTTCTAGCGGGGGGGAGAGACTGAATGAGCAGTTCTTC CASSVSSGGERLNEQFF
TRBJ1-3 NA TRBV5-6 TRBD1 TGTGCCAGCAGCTTTGGACAGGGCGTAGGAAACACCATATATTTT CASSFGQGVGNTIYF